Listed here are 29 T cell receptor beta chains from one sample, sequenced in a study of immune cell composition in non-small cell lung cancer. Here immunoSEQ multiplex PCR was the method, and the copy in TCRdb shows in-frame clones only, minus some. Here the sample spans several thousand clones, roughly 80% being singletons. The sample taken for sequencing was lung tumor tissue. The origin of the receptors is a human donor with non-small cell lung cancer.

This chain joins TRBV5-1 and TRBJ1-1; tentatively, D is TRBD1 (5 bases). V was trimmed by 4 bases and J by 1 base, leaving 11 bases between them. CDR1 is SGHRS and CDR2 is YFSETQ in the germline V gene. This CDR3 comprises 14 residues. The CDR3 protein is CASSPGGKNTEAFF. The CDR3 nucleotides are TGCGCCAGCAGCCCCGGGGGAAAGAACACTGAAGCTTTCTTT.

This chain connects TRBV5-6 to TRBJ2-7; the D gene could be TRBD1 or TRBD2 (5 bases each). Trimming removed 5 bases at V and 5 bases at J, with 26 bases between. The germline gives CDR1 SGHDT, CDR2 YYEEEE. This CDR3 region has 17 residues. As DNA, the CDR3 is TGTGCCAGCAGACCCTCCCCGGGAAAGGGGAAGAGAGACGAGCAGTACTTC. Translating it yields CASRPSPGKGKRDEQYF.

The rearrangement uses TRBV11-2 and TRBJ2-5, with D possibly TRBD1 on 6 matching bases. CDR1 SGHAT and CDR2 FQNNGV come from the germline V gene. The ends were cut back, 2 bases at V and 5 bases at J, with 15 bases in the middle. The CDR3 runs 15 residues. The CDR3 DNA reads TGTGCCAGCAGCTTACGAGGCCAGGGGTGGGAGACCCAGTACTTC. It codes for CASSLRGQGWETQYF.

The chain is built from TRBV10-3 and TRBJ2-1, with 11 bases identical to TRBD2. The germline V gene encodes CDR1 ENHRY and CDR2 SYGVKD. Trimming at V came to 6 bases and at J to 6 bases, leaving 4 bases not matched to a gene. This CDR3 contains 14 residues. Here the CDR3 reads CAISGTSGFNEQFF. The CDR3 DNA reads TGTGCCATCAGCGGGACTAGCGGATTCAATGAGCAGTTCTTC.

V and J are TRBV10-3 and TRBJ1-1; D is undetermined. Trimming left V 3 bases short and J 3 bases short, with 5 bases between. The CDR3 is made up of 12 amino acids. Per germline, CDR1 ENHRY and CDR2 SYGVKD. In DNA, the CDR3 is TGTGCCATCAGTGACAGTGACACTGAAGCTTTCTTT. Translated: CAISDSDTEAFF.

CDR3 sequence (DNA): TGTGCCAGCAGTCAAAGGGGGGGGGTAGGGGCCACTGAAGCTTTCTTT. It specifies CASSQRGGVGATEAFF. The chain joins TRBV6-6 to TRBJ1-1; tentative D call: TRBD1 (6 bases). The V gene's germline CDR1 is MNHNY and CDR2 SVGAGI (reference sequence). V gave up 5 bases and J gave up 4 bases, with 20 bases separating them. This CDR3 comprises 16 residues.

The chain couples TRBV4-2 to TRBJ2-7, with no clear D. This CDR3 is built from 15 residues. Germline loops: CDR1 LGHNA, CDR2 YNFKEQ. The V and J ends lost 4 bases and 3 bases respectively, with 16 bases between them. The CDR3 region is CASSRERSTDYEQYF. The CDR3 DNA reads TGTGCCAGCAGCCGAGAAAGGTCCACCGACTACGAGCAGTACTTC.

Only one count was recorded for this clone. The V gene is TRBV28, the J gene TRBJ2-3; 8 positions agree with TRBD1. The germline CDR1 and CDR2 sequences are MDHEN and SYDVKM. V lost 2 bases and J lost 4; bases outside the gene matches: 2. The CDR3 runs 14 residues. This CDR3 is CASSLQDRADTQYF. The DNA for the CDR3 is TGTGCCAGCAGTTTACAGGACAGGGCAGATACGCAGTATTTT.

This sequence joins TRBV4-1 and TRBJ2-5; possibly TRBD1 for D (6 bases). Germline-derived CDR1 and CDR2 are MGHRA and YSYEKL. Deletions cut 1 base from V and 5 bases from J, with 14 bases between. The CDR3 contains 15 residues. The DNA of the CDR3 is TGCGCCAGCAGCCAAGGTGGGACAAATACGGAGACCCAGTACTTC. Amino acid sequence: CASSQGGTNTETQYF.

The chain employs TRBV19 and TRBJ1-6; the D gene is possibly TRBD1 (6 bases). CDR3 length equals 16 residues. CDR1 and CDR2 (germline): LNHDA, SQIVND (reference sequence). Trimming shortened V by 7 bases and J by 0 bases, and 13 bases separated the two germline ends. In DNA, the CDR3 is TGTGCCAGTAAATTAGGACAGAGCTCCTATAATTCACCCCTCCACTTT. This codes for CASKLGQSSYNSPLHF.

This clone has just a few counts. The chain employs TRBV4-1 and TRBJ2-3; D uncertain. This CDR3 contains 15 residues. Between the trimmed V and J ends, which lost 0 bases and 0 bases, there was a span of 7 bases. CDR1 and CDR2 from the germline V gene are MGHRA and YSYEKL. The CDR3 loop is CASSQDGHSTDTQYF. DNA for the CDR3: TGCGCCAGCAGCCAAGACGGGCATAGCACAGATACGCAGTATTTT.

The chain uses TRBV11-2 and TRBJ2-7, with TRBD2 identical over 8 bases. The germline CDR1 and CDR2 sequences are SGHAT and FQNNGV. The trim removed 4 bases at V and 2 bases at J, leaving 7 bases unmatched. The CDR3 is 15 residues long. The CDR3 is CASSSSGSPAYEQYF. CDR3 sequence (DNA): TGTGCCAGCAGCTCCAGCGGGAGCCCCGCCTACGAGCAGTACTTC. The full variable domain, completed using reference TRBV11-2 and TRBJ2-7, is EAGVAQSPRYKIIEKRQSVAFWCNPISGHATLYWYQQILGQGPKLLIQFQNNGVVDDSQLPKDRFSAERLKGVDSTLKIQPAKLEDSAVYLCASSSSGSPAYEQYFGPGTRLTVT.

V is TRBV6-6 and J is TRBJ2-6; D not resolved. The CDR3 sequence is 14 residues long. Trimming left V 2 bases short and J 1 base short, with 3 bases between. Germline V gene sequence: CDR1 MNHNY, CDR2 SVGAGI (reference sequence). DNA for the CDR3: TGTGCCAGCAGTTACCTGTCTGGGGCCAACGTCCTGACTTTC. It codes for CASSYLSGANVLTF.

This clone showed up just a few times. This chain uses TRBV5-6 with TRBJ1-1; TRBD1 aligns across 8 bases. The CDR3 has 16 amino acids. Germline CDR1 is SGHDT and CDR2 is YYEEEE. Germline trimming cut 2 bases from V and 0 bases from J; bases unmatched to any gene: 6. The CDR3 protein is CASSFSRGPMNTEAFF. The CDR3 region has the DNA TGTGCCAGCAGCTTCTCCAGGGGGCCGATGAACACTGAAGCTTTCTTT. The variable domain in full, completed from reference TRBV5-6 and TRBJ1-1, reads DAGVTQSPTHLIKTRGQQVTLRCSPKSGHDTVSWYQQALGQGPQFIFQYYEEEERQRGNFPDRFSGHQFPNYSSELNVNALLLGDSALYLCASSFSRGPMNTEAFFGQGTRLTVV.

This clone was detected a few times. V and J are TRBV15 and TRBJ2-7; D not resolved. This CDR3 region has 14 residues. The V end was cut by 1 base, the J end by 1 base, with 8 bases between. In germline, CDR1 is LNHNV, CDR2 YYDKDF (reference sequence). CDR3 nucleotides: TGTGCCACCAGCAGAGGTGGCAGTTCCTACGAGCAGTACTTC. Translating gives CATSRGGSSYEQYF.

A few counts support this clone. This sequence joins TRBV4-3 and TRBJ1-5; no reliable D call. The V gene's germline CDR1 is LGHNA and CDR2 YSLEER. V was trimmed by 0 bases and J by 9 bases, leaving 9 bases between them. This CDR3 spans 13 amino acids. The CDR3 DNA is TGCGCCAGCAGCCAAGATGATGGGTGGCCCCAGCATTTT. Its translation is CASSQDDGWPQHF.

The gene calls are TRBV30 and TRBJ2-2, with TRBD1 as a possible D gene (6 bases). CDR1 is GTSNPN, CDR2 SVGIG, per germline (reference sequence). Trimming stripped 4 bases from V and 1 base from J, with 7 bases between. This CDR3 is built from 13 residues. The CDR3 spells CAWTDRNTGELFF. The CDR3 DNA sequence: TGTGCCTGGACGGACAGGAACACCGGGGAGCTGTTTTTT.

This chain links TRBV5-6 with TRBJ2-5; 8 nucleotides match TRBD1. CDR3 size: 15 residues. V was pared by 0 bases and J by 5 bases, with 6 bases of the junction left unmatched. Germline CDR1 is SGHDT and CDR2 is YYEEEE. The CDR3 here is CASSLVGRGLETQYF. The CDR3 DNA sequence: TGTGCCAGCAGCTTGGTGGGCAGGGGGCTGGAGACCCAGTACTTC.

V gene TRBV28 combines with J gene TRBJ2-7, with 12 bases identical to TRBD2. J was trimmed by 5 bases and V by 7 bases; bases with no gene match: 18. Germline assignment: CDR1 MDHEN and CDR2 SYDVKM. The CDR3 is made up of 18 amino acids. CDR3 sequence (DNA): TGTGCCAGCACCTTCGGACTAGCGGGAAGGGTTCTAATGGACGAGCAGTACTTC. Protein: CASTFGLAGRVLMDEQYF.

The gene calls are TRBV2 and TRBJ2-1, with D unresolved. V shed 4 bases and J shed 3 bases, with 7 bases lying between them. Germline V gives CDR1 SNHLY, CDR2 FYNNEI. This CDR3 contains 13 residues. The CDR3 DNA follows: TGTGCCAGCAGTGCCCACCTCTACAATGAGCAGTTCTTC. It yields the protein CASSAHLYNEQFF.

As regards this clone: Mismatch with germline at one junction end may stem from a read error. This chain uses TRBV27 with TRBJ2-7; a weak D match, TRBD1 (6 bases). Germline CDR1 is MNHEY and CDR2 is SMNVEV (reference sequence). The CDR3 runs 17 residues. CDR3 region: CASSLSPYREKSFEQYF. The CDR3 DNA follows: TGTGCCAGCAGTTTATCCCCATACAGGGAAAAGTCCTTCGAGCAGTACTTC.

The chain has TRBV7-8 and TRBJ1-1; 9 nucleotides match TRBD1. In germline, CDR1 is SGHVS, CDR2 FQNEAQ. J was trimmed by 6 bases and V by 3 bases; bases with no gene match: 14. This CDR3 spans 17 amino acids. Written as DNA, the CDR3 is TGTGCCAGCAGCTTGACGACAGGGGGTCCCCTGGGCGCTGAAGCTTTCTTT. Amino acids: CASSLTTGGPLGAEAFF.

The count of this clone is one. The chain couples TRBV6-1 to TRBJ1-5; 7 bases align to TRBD1. The germline CDR1 and CDR2 sequences are MNHNS and SASEGT. Trimming cost V 10 bases and J 6 bases; bases outside gene matches: 12. This CDR3 contains 14 residues. CDR3 in amino acids: CATDRAPASQPQHF. As DNA, the CDR3 is TGTGCCACCGACAGGGCCCCGGCGAGTCAGCCCCAGCATTTT.

On this clone itself: This specimen includes other DNA sequences encoding the same CDR3. The gene calls are TRBV6-5 and TRBJ2-3; the D gene is possibly TRBD2 (5 bases). Germline V lookup: CDR1 MNHEY, CDR2 SVGAGI. This CDR3 has 15 residues. V dropped 2 bases and J dropped 5 bases, with 14 bases sitting between them. The CDR3 spells CASSYGSLRGDTQYF. CDR3 DNA sequence: TGTGCCAGCAGTTACGGGAGTCTTCGCGGAGATACGCAGTATTTT.

This rearrangement joins TRBV7-2 to TRBJ1-5, with D unresolved. Deletions cut 5 bases from V and 2 bases from J, with 10 bases between. The CDR3 is 14 residues long. Germline-derived CDR1 and CDR2 are SGHTA and FQGNSA. The DNA of the CDR3 is TGTGCCAGCAGCATAAATCGGGGCAATCAGCCCCAGCATTTT. Protein product: CASSINRGNQPQHF.

This chain joins TRBV5-1 and TRBJ1-5; no clear D. The CDR3 contains 15 residues. The V end lost 0 bases, the J end lost 0 bases, and 7 bases lay between the germline ends. Germline V CDR1 and CDR2: SGHRS, YFSETQ. CDR3 protein: CASSLVWYSNQPQHF. In DNA form, the CDR3 reads TGCGCCAGCAGCTTGGTGTGGTATAGCAATCAGCCCCAGCATTTT.

This clone was counted a few times. J is TRBJ1-6 and V is TRBV6-1, with D tentatively TRBD1 (5 bases). Germline V lookup: CDR1 MNHNS, CDR2 SASEGT. Trimming pared 3 bases from V and 10 bases from J, leaving 16 bases between. The CDR3 runs to 15 residues. The CDR3: CASSDGGTGGSPLHF. The CDR3 bases are TGTGCCAGCAGTGATGGGGGAACCGGGGGATCACCCCTCCACTTT.

The chain recombines TRBV4-3 with TRBJ2-6, with 7 nucleotides matching TRBD1. The length of the CDR3 is 15 residues. The trim removed 0 bases at V and 4 bases at J, leaving 0 bases unmatched. The V gene's germline CDR1 is LGHNA and CDR2 YSLEER. CDR3 amino acids: CASSQEGQGANVLTF. The CDR3 DNA follows: TGCGCCAGCAGCCAAGAGGGACAGGGGGCCAACGTCCTGACTTTC.

The chain recombines TRBV30 with TRBJ2-1, with 10 nucleotides matching TRBD2. The ends lost 1 base at V and 4 bases at J; junction bases unmatched: 4. The V gene's germline CDR1 is GTSNPN and CDR2 SVGIG (reference sequence). The CDR3 runs to 15 residues. The CDR3 region is CAWSGERGGYNEQFF. The CDR3, as DNA: TGTGCCTGGAGTGGGGAGCGGGGGGGTTACAATGAGCAGTTCTTC.